This T cell receptor (beta chain) was obtained from a study of blood T cell repertoires in COVID-19. Turning to the study itself: Sites in the United States, Italy and Spain provided acute and convalescent COVID-19 samples. Sources were T cells, B-cell-depleted T cells, or PBMCs; the material itself was cDNA or gDNA.

In germline, CDR1 is LNHDA, CDR2 SQIVND (reference sequence). J was trimmed by 3 bases and V by 9 bases; bases with no gene match: 4. This CDR3 contains 13 residues. The repertoire was sequenced with immunoSEQ multiplex PCR; TCRdb's copy has only in-frame clones and lacks some. Here the sample spans about 100,000 clones, about 85% being singletons. Sequencing was carried out using peripheral blood. This sequence originates from a woman between 65 and 79 years old with active or convalescent COVID-19. The chain combines TRBV19 with TRBJ1-5; 8 positions match TRBD1. Here the CDR3 reads CASGDRTNQPQHF. CDR3 nucleotides: TGTGCCAGCGGGGACAGGACCAATCAGCCCCAGCATTTT. Full variable domain (rest looked up from reference TRBV19 and TRBJ1-5): DGGITQSPKYLFRKEGQNVTLSCEQNLNHDAMYWYRQDPGQGLRLIYYSQIVNDFQKGDIAEGYSVSREKKESFPLTVTSAQKNPTAFYLCASGDRTNQPQHFGDGTRLSIL.